This T cell receptor beta chain was recorded in a study of identical twins. On this clonotype itself: Its antigen is not known.

Overall study findings and caveats: The abundant beta clonotypes from cord blood had fewer insertions, and memory repertoires had none of this.

Trimming removed 0 bases at V and 8 bases at J, with 12 bases between. CDR3 length: 15 residues. The germline V gene encodes CDR1 SGHDT and CDR2 YYEEEE. MiXCR was run by TCRdb on the 5' RACE reads, yielding one entry per CDR3 protein. The data show roughly 540,000 distinct CDR3 sequences, less than 25% seen once. The same specimen was also included in a second study, on T cells expressing NK-cell markers.

Input material: CD4+ T cells sorted from blood. This rearrangement joins TRBV5-6 to TRBJ1-6; D remains ambiguous. The sequence derives from a woman between 18 and 29 years old in good health. The CDR3 reads CASSLGDQVYSPLHF. For the CDR3, the DNA is TGTGCCAGCAGCTTGGGCGATCAGGTGTATTCACCCCTCCACTTT.